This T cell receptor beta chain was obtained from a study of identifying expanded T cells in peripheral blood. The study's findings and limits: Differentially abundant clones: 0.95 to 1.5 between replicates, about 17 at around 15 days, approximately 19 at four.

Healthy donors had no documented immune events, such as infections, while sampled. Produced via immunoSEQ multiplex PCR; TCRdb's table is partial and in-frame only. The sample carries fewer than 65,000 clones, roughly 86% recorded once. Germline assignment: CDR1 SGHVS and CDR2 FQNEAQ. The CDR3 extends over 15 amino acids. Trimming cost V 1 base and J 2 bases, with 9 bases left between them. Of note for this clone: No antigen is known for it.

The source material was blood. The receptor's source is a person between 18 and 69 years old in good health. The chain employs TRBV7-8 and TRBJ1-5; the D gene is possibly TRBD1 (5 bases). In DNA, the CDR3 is TGTGCCAGCAGCTTAGTAGGGACTGGCAATCAGCCCCAGCATTTT. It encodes CASSLVGTGNQPQHF.